The 22 T cell receptor beta chains in this list originate from one sample, sequenced in a study of glioma-infiltrating T cells after dendritic cell vaccination. Profiled with immunoSEQ multiplex PCR; TCRdb holds only in-frame clones, not every one. The sample has approximately 93,000 clones; approximately 81% are singletons. The time point: after dendritic cell vaccination, including at tumor progression/relapse. Sequencing used blood, obtained after dendritic cell vaccination. These receptors were taken from a human donor with glioblastoma.

This clone was observed once. This chain links TRBV5-1 with TRBJ2-7; 7 bases map to TRBD2. Germline V gene data show CDR1 as SGHRS and CDR2 as YFSETQ. The CDR3 loop spans 16 amino acids. The V and J ends lost 0 bases and 1 base, in that order; junction bases with no gene match: 7. Written as DNA, the CDR3 is TGCGCCAGCAGCTTGGGGGCTAGCGGCGGTTCCTACGAGCAGTACTTC. This gives the protein CASSLGASGGSYEQYF. The entire variable domain, with the rest obtained from reference TRBV5-1 and TRBJ2-7, is as follows: KAGVTQTPRYLIKTRGQQVTLSCSPISGHRSVSWYQQTPGQGLQFLFEYFSETQRNKGNFPGRFSGRQFSNSRSEMNVSTLELGDSALYLCASSLGASGGSYEQYFGPGTRLTVT.

This clone has more than one count but fewer than ten. The gene calls are TRBV6-5 and TRBJ2-3; 13 bases align to TRBD2. The trim removed 5 bases at V and 4 bases at J, leaving 0 bases unmatched. Germline V CDR1 and CDR2: MNHEY, SVGAGI. CDR3 length: 14 amino acids. Here the CDR3 DNA reads TGTGCCAGCAGTGGACTAGCGGGAGCAGATACGCAGTATTTT. Translation gives CASSGLAGADTQYF.

This clone was counted only a few times. The chain links TRBV28 to TRBJ1-5; D unresolved. This CDR3 is 15 amino acids long. The V gene's germline CDR1 is MDHEN and CDR2 SYDVKM. V was trimmed by 8 bases and J by 3 bases, leaving 17 bases between them. CDR3 bases: TGTGCCAGCGGGGAGGCCGGGGTTTCCAATCAGCCCCAGCATTTT. Its protein is CASGEAGVSNQPQHF.

The V and J genes are TRBV7-8 and TRBJ1-6, with D possibly matching TRBD1 (6 bases). CDR1 SGHVS and CDR2 FQNEAQ come from the germline V gene. CDR3 length: 13 amino acids. V was pared by 5 bases and J by 8 bases, with 10 bases between. The CDR3 nucleotides read TGTGCCAGCAGCCAAGGACAGCATTCACCCCTCCACTTT. As protein: CASSQGQHSPLHF. The full variable domain, its missing parts supplied by reference TRBV7-8 and TRBJ1-6, is GAGVSQSPRYKVAKRGQDVALRCDPISGHVSLFWYQQALGQGPEFLTYFQNEAQLDKSGLPSDRFFAERPEGSVSTLKIQRTQQEDSAVYLCASSQGQHSPLHFGNGTRLTVT.

The V gene is TRBV7-3, the J gene TRBJ1-6; possible D gene TRBD1, 6 bases. The CDR3 covers 14 residues. CDR1 is SGHTA and CDR2 is FQGTGA in the germline V gene. Trimming left V 2 bases short and J 7 bases short, with 9 bases between. The DNA for the CDR3 is TGTGCCAGCAGCTTATACAGGGCCAATTCACCCCTCCACTTT. As protein: CASSLYRANSPLHF. The full variable domain, with the rest looked up from reference TRBV7-3 and TRBJ1-6, is GAGVSQTPSNKVTEKGKYVELRCDPISGHTALYWYRQSLGQGPEFLIYFQGTGAADDSGLPNDRFFAVRPEGSVSTLKIQRTERGDSAVYLCASSLYRANSPLHFGNGTRLTVT.

This clone showed up just a few times. The chain is built from TRBV7-9 and TRBJ1-1; 7 bases line up with TRBD1. The CDR3 runs 16 residues. Germline V CDR1 and CDR2: SEHNR, FQNEAQ (reference sequence). With V trimmed by 3 bases and J by 1 base, 8 bases remained unmatched. Written as DNA, the CDR3 is TGTGCCAGCAGCTTGAACAGGGGTTTTTGGAACACTGAAGCTTTCTTT. It specifies CASSLNRGFWNTEAFF.

DNA of the CDR3: TGTGCCAGCAGCCAGACAGGGACAGGGGCCAACGTCCTGACTTTC. Its protein is CASSQTGTGANVLTF. The V call is TRBV5-4, the J call TRBJ2-6; 7 nucleotides line up with TRBD1. The CDR3 has 15 residues. Per germline, CDR1 SGHNT and CDR2 YYREEE (reference sequence). Trimming cost V 4 bases and J 4 bases; bases outside gene matches: 5.

V and J are TRBV28 and TRBJ2-7; D is perhaps TRBD1 (6 bases). CDR3 size: 17 residues. With 8 bases removed from V and 3 bases from J, the gap between germline ends came to 26 bases. Germline V gives CDR1 MDHEN, CDR2 SYDVKM. This CDR3 is CASYPPRGQGDDYEQYF. The CDR3 DNA is TGTGCCAGCTACCCACCCAGGGGCCAGGGAGATGACTACGAGCAGTACTTC.

The chain couples TRBV2 to TRBJ2-6; 10 bases align to TRBD1. This CDR3 region has 17 residues. The trim removed 4 bases at V and 1 base at J, leaving 4 bases unmatched. Germline CDR1 is SNHLY and CDR2 is FYNNEI. CDR3: CASSGGTGVSGANVLTF. For the CDR3, the DNA is TGTGCCAGCAGTGGTGGGACAGGGGTATCTGGGGCCAACGTCCTGACTTTC.

In nucleotides, the CDR3 is TGTGCCTGGAGTGTATTAAGAGGGAACACCGGGGAGCTGTTTTTT. This translates into CAWSVLRGNTGELFF. The chain links TRBV30 to TRBJ2-2, with D hard to call. From germline, CDR1 is GTSNPN and CDR2 SVGIG (reference sequence). The CDR3 runs to 15 residues. Between the trimmed V and J ends, which lost 0 bases and 1 base, there was a span of 9 bases.

The chain uses TRBV9 and TRBJ1-4; a weak D match, TRBD1 (6 bases). The CDR3 is 14 amino acids. Trimming cost V 2 bases and J 8 bases, with 13 bases left between them. Germline lookup yields CDR1 SGDLS and CDR2 YYNGEE. Here the CDR3 DNA reads TGTGCCAGCAGCGTTGAGGGGGGGAAGGAAAAACTGTTTTTT. It codes for CASSVEGGKEKLFF. Combining the CDR3 with reference TRBV9 and TRBJ1-4 gives the whole variable domain DSGVTQTPKHLITATGQRVTLRCSPRSGDLSVYWYQQSLDQGLQFLIQYYNGEERAKGNILERFSAQQFPDLHSELNLSSLELGDSALYFCASSVEGGKEKLFFGSGTQLSVL.

The CDR3 is CASSSPTPRTEAFF. The DNA for the CDR3 is TGTGCCAGCAGCTCCCCGACTCCTCGTACTGAAGCTTTCTTT. V usage is TRBV7-2 and J usage is TRBJ1-1; D ambiguous. V was pared by 4 bases and J by 5 bases, with 14 bases between. Germline V CDR1 and CDR2: SGHTA, FQGNSA. The CDR3 is made up of 14 amino acids.

This chain links TRBV7-2 with TRBJ2-7, with D unresolved. Germline CDR1 is SGHTA and CDR2 is FQGNSA. The CDR3 has 13 amino acids. Trimming took 1 base from V and 9 from J, leaving 13 bases between them. The CDR3 region has the DNA TGTGCCAGCAGCTTAGACTACTCTCTTGGGCAGTACTTC. It translates to CASSLDYSLGQYF.

The chain is built from TRBV10-2 and TRBJ2-5; 7 positions agree with TRBD1. CDR1 and CDR2 (germline): WSHSY, SAAADI. The trim removed 7 bases at V and 1 base at J, leaving 3 bases unmatched. This CDR3 has 13 amino acids. The DNA of the CDR3 is TGCGCCAGCACCAGGGACAGCCAAGAGACCCAGTACTTC. It specifies CASTRDSQETQYF.

The chain employs TRBV7-9 and TRBJ2-1, with D possibly TRBD1 on 6 matching bases. V dropped 6 bases and J dropped 1 base, with 10 bases sitting between them. CDR1 SEHNR and CDR2 FQNEAQ come from the germline V gene (reference sequence). This CDR3 contains 14 residues. The CDR3 DNA sequence: TGTGCCAGCAGTACAGGGTCATCCTACAATGAGCAGTTCTTC. It encodes CASSTGSSYNEQFF.

V is TRBV9 and J is TRBJ1-4, with 9 bases lining up with TRBD1. Germline loops: CDR1 SGDLS, CDR2 YYNGEE. The V and J ends lost 4 bases and 9 bases, in that order; junction bases with no gene match: 10. The CDR3 consists of 15 residues. The chain's CDR3 is CASSPLDRGIKKLFF. The CDR3 DNA is TGTGCCAGCAGCCCCCTGGACAGGGGAATCAAAAAACTGTTTTTT.

The genes are TRBV7-3 and TRBJ1-1; 10 nucleotides line up with TRBD1. The germline CDR1 and CDR2 sequences are SGHTA and FQGTGA. CDR3 length: 14 amino acids. The V and J ends lost 5 bases and 4 bases, in that order; junction bases with no gene match: 4. The CDR3, as DNA: TGTGCCAGCAGCAGACAGGGGGCGAGCACTGAAGCTTTCTTT. This gives the protein CASSRQGASTEAFF.

The rearrangement links TRBV6-5 to TRBJ2-3, with TRBD2 as a possible D gene (5 bases). CDR3 length: 13 amino acids. The V gene's germline CDR1 is MNHEY and CDR2 SVGAGI. The V and J ends lost 2 bases and 4 bases respectively, with 7 bases between them. The CDR3 sequence: CASSYGRADTQYF. CDR3 DNA sequence: TGTGCCAGCAGTTACGGGCGGGCAGATACGCAGTATTTT.

The rearrangement uses TRBV5-6 and TRBJ1-4; TRBD1 agrees at 7 bases. CDR3 length: 13 residues. The ends lost 4 bases at V and 8 bases at J; junction bases unmatched: 5. The germline CDR1 and CDR2 sequences are SGHDT and YYEEEE. The CDR3 is CASSDRVQEKLFF. The CDR3 DNA sequence: TGTGCCAGCAGCGACAGGGTACAAGAAAAACTGTTTTTT.

This clone was detected only once. The rearrangement joins TRBV7-9 to TRBJ2-2; 10 bases fit TRBD2. Trimming cost V 5 bases and J 3 bases; bases outside gene matches: 6. CDR1 and CDR2 from the germline V gene are SEHNR and FQNEAQ (reference sequence). CDR3 size: 16 residues. CDR3 DNA: TGTGCCAGCAGCCCTCGTCTAGCGGGGGACACCGGGGAGCTGTTTTTT. Residues: CASSPRLAGDTGELFF.

The chain's CDR3 is CASPGTRTQLYGYTF. The CDR3 nucleotides read TGTGCCAGTCCGGGAACGAGGACCCAACTCTATGGCTACACCTTC. The chain uses TRBV2 and TRBJ1-2; D not resolved. The germline gives CDR1 SNHLY, CDR2 FYNNEI. This CDR3 spans 15 amino acids. V was cut by 9 bases and J by 4 bases, with 21 bases left in between. The whole variable domain, filled in from reference TRBV2 and TRBJ1-2, reads EPEVTQTPSHQVTQMGQEVILRCVPISNHLYFYWYRQILGQKVEFLVSFYNNEISEKSEIFDDQFSVERPDGSNFTLKIRSTKLEDSAMYFCASPGTRTQLYGYTFGSGTRLTVV.

The chain joins TRBV28 to TRBJ1-1; maybe TRBD1 (5 bases). This CDR3 is 15 amino acids long. Germline values: CDR1 MDHEN, CDR2 SYDVKM. Deletions cut 6 bases from V and 1 base from J, with 15 bases between. The CDR3 DNA reads as TGTGCCAGCAGCCCTCCGGGGGGGAAGAACACTGAAGCTTTCTTT. Translating gives CASSPPGGKNTEAFF.